The present T cell receptor beta chain was sequenced within a study of cytomegalovirus exposure and HLA in healthy donors. Germline assignment: CDR1 SNHLY and CDR2 FYNNEI. V was cut by 3 bases and J by 4 bases, with 9 bases left in between. CDR3 length: 13 amino acids. The PCR was carried out with 60 Vbeta primers and 13 Jbeta primers. Measured with immunoSEQ multiplex PCR; TCRdb has only the in-frame clones, and not every one. Among some 200,000 clones listed, almost 85% were seen once. The sample comprised PBMCs. The genes are TRBV2 and TRBJ1-2; no clear D gene. This receptor was taken from a woman aged 35 to 49 in good health and CMV-seronegative. This CDR3 reads CASSDQQSYGYTF. In nucleotides, the CDR3 is TGTGCCAGCAGTGACCAACAGTCCTATGGCTACACCTTC.